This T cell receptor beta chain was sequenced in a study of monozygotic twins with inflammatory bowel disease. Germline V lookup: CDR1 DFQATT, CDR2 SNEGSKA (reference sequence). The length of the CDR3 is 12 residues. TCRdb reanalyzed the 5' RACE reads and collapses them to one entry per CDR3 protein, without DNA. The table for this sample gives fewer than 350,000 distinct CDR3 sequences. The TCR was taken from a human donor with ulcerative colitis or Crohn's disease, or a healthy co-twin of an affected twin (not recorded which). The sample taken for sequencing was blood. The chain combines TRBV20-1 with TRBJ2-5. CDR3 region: CSALRIQETQYF.